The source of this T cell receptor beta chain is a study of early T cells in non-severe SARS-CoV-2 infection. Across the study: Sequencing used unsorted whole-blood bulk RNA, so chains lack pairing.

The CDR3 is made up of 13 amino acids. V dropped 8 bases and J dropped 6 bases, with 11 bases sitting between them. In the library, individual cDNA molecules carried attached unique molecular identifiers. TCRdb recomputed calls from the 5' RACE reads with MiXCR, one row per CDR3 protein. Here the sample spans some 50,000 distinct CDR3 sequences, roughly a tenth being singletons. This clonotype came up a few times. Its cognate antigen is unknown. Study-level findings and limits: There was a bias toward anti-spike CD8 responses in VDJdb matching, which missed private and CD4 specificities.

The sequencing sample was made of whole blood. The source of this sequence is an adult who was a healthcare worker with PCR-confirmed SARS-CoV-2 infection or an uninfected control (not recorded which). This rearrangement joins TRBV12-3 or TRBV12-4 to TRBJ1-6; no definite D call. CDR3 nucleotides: TGTGCCAGCTCAACGACGGGTAATTCACCCCTCCACTTT. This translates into CASSTTGNSPLHF.